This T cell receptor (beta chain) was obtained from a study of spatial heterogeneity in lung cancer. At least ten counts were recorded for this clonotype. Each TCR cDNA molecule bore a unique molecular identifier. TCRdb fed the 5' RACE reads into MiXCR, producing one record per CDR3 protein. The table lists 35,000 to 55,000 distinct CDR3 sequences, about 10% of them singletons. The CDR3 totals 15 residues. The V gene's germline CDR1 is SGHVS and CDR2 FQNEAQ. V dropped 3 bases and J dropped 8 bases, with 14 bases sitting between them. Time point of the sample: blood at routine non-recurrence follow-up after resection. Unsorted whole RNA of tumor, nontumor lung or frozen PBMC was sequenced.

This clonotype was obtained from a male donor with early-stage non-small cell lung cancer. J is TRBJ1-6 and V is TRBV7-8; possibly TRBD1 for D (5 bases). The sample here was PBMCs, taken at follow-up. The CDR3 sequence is CASSFGTTVDSPLHF. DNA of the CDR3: TGTGCCAGCAGCTTCGGGACGACGGTAGATTCACCCCTCCACTTT.